A single sample is the source of the 5 T cell receptor beta chains below, sequenced in a study of naive and memory T cell subsets. The SP2 primer and nested alpha and beta constant region primers amplified ligated cDNA in four rounds. MiXCR was run by TCRdb on the 5' RACE reads, yielding one entry per CDR3 protein. The data hold 55,000 to 65,000 distinct CDR3 sequences, with 8% observed a single time. A UMI-containing oligonucleotide was joined by 3' ligation to the TCR cDNA template. These receptors all come from a female donor in good health.

This clonotype came up a few times. This chain links TRBV12-3 or TRBV12-4 with TRBJ2-5, with D maybe TRBD2 (5 bases). The CDR3 is 14 residues long. The germline V and J ends were trimmed by 2 bases and 1 base, with 8 bases remaining between them. In DNA, the CDR3 is TGTGCCAGCAGTTTAAAGGACTTCCAAGAGACCCAGTACTTC. This encodes CASSLKDFQETQYF.

This clonotype was recorded many times. This chain links TRBV5-6 with TRBJ2-3, with D unresolved. The length of the CDR3 is 14 residues. The germline gives CDR1 SGHDT, CDR2 YYEEEE. Trimming removed 2 bases from V and 0 bases from J, with 7 bases in between. This chain's CDR3 is CASSFGSSTDTQYF. The CDR3 bases are TGTGCCAGCAGCTTTGGTTCTAGCACAGATACGCAGTATTTT.

The rearrangement links TRBV20-1 to TRBJ2-2, with TRBD1 identical over 10 bases. The CDR3 sequence is 17 residues long. J was trimmed by 4 bases and V by 6 bases; bases with no gene match: 14. Germline assignment: CDR1 DFQATT and CDR2 SNEGSKA (reference sequence). Written as DNA, the CDR3 is TGCAGTGCGCGAGACAGGGGGCGAGCGGGTGGCACCGGGGAGCTGTTTTTT. It translates to CSARDRGRAGGTGELFF.

The chain recombines TRBV2 with TRBJ1-5; maybe TRBD1 (5 bases). CDR1 is SNHLY and CDR2 is FYNNEI in the germline V gene. The ends were cut back, 1 base at V and 7 bases at J, with 14 bases in the middle. The CDR3 runs 15 residues. The CDR3 is CASSEEQAVKQPQHF. CDR3 nucleotide sequence: TGTGCCAGCAGTGAAGAACAGGCCGTAAAACAGCCCCAGCATTTT. Based on the CDR3 plus reference TRBV2 and TRBJ1-5, the full variable domain is EPEVTQTPSHQVTQMGQEVILRCVPISNHLYFYWYRQILGQKVEFLVSFYNNEISEKSEIFDDQFSVERPDGSNFTLKIRSTKLEDSAMYFCASSEEQAVKQPQHFGDGTRLSIL.

The table lists this clonotype with a few counts. The V call is TRBV19, the J call TRBJ1-5; no clear D. Germline CDR1 is LNHDA and CDR2 is SQIVND (reference sequence). V dropped 5 bases and J dropped 2 bases, with 19 bases sitting between them. This CDR3 is 17 amino acids long. The CDR3 DNA reads TGTGCCAGTAGTCCACCAACCCCGGGCAGAGGCAATCAGCCCCAGCATTTT. Translated, it gives CASSPPTPGRGNQPQHF.